This section outlines one T cell receptor beta chain sequence together with its context. Its binding antigen is unknown. No base-level quality is on record; no much larger clone is a single base apart. The cohort was made up of 666 healthy bone marrow donors. At the time of sampling, every cohort member was nominally healthy, though immune exposures that went unrecorded were likely present. The donor tested CMV seropositive and was one of the 289 seropositive cohort members. A peripheral blood sample was provided by each donor, and peripheral blood mononuclear cells were used for TCR beta sequencing. The Qiagen DNeasy Blood Extraction Kit was used to extract genomic DNA from the blood cell samples. The data stem from a study of cytomegalovirus exposure and HLA in healthy donors (TCRdb year 2017). In the study overall: An earlier analysis of approximately 550 of the donors reported approximately 290 Gb of sequence data and some 100 million unique TCR beta sequences from 150 million to 200 million T cells. Approximately 330 gigabases of sequencing data and approximately 92 million unique TCR sequences made up an early release that covered 500 to 700 HLA-typed donors. The genetic ancestry cluster associated with self-reported Caucasian donors included approximately 85% of the approximately 410 genotyped donors. The study aimed to test whether cataloging public T cell receptors could reveal signatures of past pathogen exposure. The study profiled the T cell repertoires of 666 subjects by immunosequencing and related them to cytomegalovirus serostatus. A separate validation cohort of about 110 different subjects was used in addition to the 666-subject first cohort. To predict cytomegalovirus infection status, the study combined high-throughput TCR immunosequencing, statistical association of individual TCRs with disease status, and machine learning. A later analysis re-examined previously published TCR beta repertoires from 600 to 700 donors and added high-resolution HLA genotyping to investigate patterns of TCR occurrence. In the later analysis, no new phenotypic data were used to find candidate immune exposures; instead, reliance was placed on TCR beta sequences and their occurrence across donors. An earlier analysis of 450 to 750 of the donors used high-throughput TCR beta sequencing to judge whether each TCR beta V gene segment behaved as functional or pseudogenic. Donor age, sex, ethnicity and CMV serostatus were compiled alongside the repertoire data. A later genetic analysis used genome-wide SNP genotypes for about 60% of the roughly 700 donors, treating that subset as a discovery cohort. All discovery cohort repertoires had been generated on a single sequencing platform. HLA typing included class I and class II loci at four-digit resolution. The number of typed donors differed by locus: roughly 629-630 for A, B, C, DRB1 and DQB1; 522 for DQA1; 600 to 610 for DPA1; and about 470 for DPB1. A few DR-DQ haplotypes were handled as single units for association and clustering because linkage in the cohort was strong. Across about 380 genotyped donors of the cohort, an average of approximately 240,000 unique TCR beta nucleotide sequences per donor were sequenced, and roughly 18% of those sequences were non-productive. Broad study findings and their caveats: Assigning TCR associations to individual alleles was difficult when HLA alleles, especially DR and DQ, strongly co-occurred. Some IMGT-functional V segments, including TRBV6-2 and TRBV6-3, could not be distinguished by the 87-base-pair reads and were therefore excluded. Three of the identified cytomegalovirus-associated TCR beta chains were confirmed in vitro to be specific for cytomegalovirus antigens. A later analysis found that most CMV-associated TCR beta chains appeared HLA-restricted, with HLA associations seemingly driven largely by CMV exposure. In a later analysis, TCR association rates were found to vary across HLA loci, with the most associated TCRs seen for DRB1 alleles and the fewest for HLA-C alleles. The earlier analysis of approximately 560 of the donors excluded some 15 rarely observed V segments, including chromosome 9 orphons, because counts were too low. In a later analysis, 16,951 TCR beta sequences were associated with specific HLA alleles at a false discovery rate of 0.05. A cluster of highly shared sequence variants was judged likely to be a technical artifact of the sequencing pipeline. According to a later analysis, parvovirus B19, influenza, CMV and Epstein-Barr virus appeared linked to several top co-occurrence clusters. The authors suggested that the approach could potentially be extended to other disease states and immunological phenotypes. Cytomegalovirus status was reported to be diagnosed by the classifier with high specificity and sensitivity in both the original and validation cohorts. Most TCR sequences were seen in very few donors, while some public TCRs were found in many individuals. The only immune exposure information available for the cohort was CMV serostatus. HLA typing was unavailable for some donors at each locus, so association tests used only the typed subset. Only TCR beta chains were sequenced in this cohort, and the absence of alpha or paired-chain data limited detectable features. A further reported finding was that TCR beta sequences accurately predicted the HLA-A and HLA-B alleles for most subjects in the first cohort. A later analysis found that HLA-associated TCR beta chains were more clonally expanded and had lower generation probabilities than equally common non-associated chains. The presence/absence analyses assumed that sequencing depth was roughly uniform across donors, and that assumption may not be true. Broadly in line with IMGT annotations, most TCR beta V segments showed up in productive rearrangements about 90% or about 30% of the time in an earlier analysis of several hundred of the donors. An association between a missense DCLRE1C variant and V-gene and J-gene trimming of TCR beta chains was found in a later genetic analysis and replicated in an independent cohort. Compared with the approximately 710-donor mean, donors in an Asian-associated ancestry cluster had fewer N-insertions in productive TCRs, according to a later genetic analysis. A total of fewer than 200 TCR beta chains were listed by the study as associated with cytomegalovirus. Linkage disequilibrium might explain the correlated functional status among segregating V segments, but an unknown experimental factor could not be excluded.

To prepare the library, the immunoSEQ multiplex PCR assay was applied. A mixture of 60 forward primers for TCR Vbeta segments and 13 reverse primers for TCR Jbeta segments was used in the multiplex PCR. A multiplex PCR assay on genomic DNA amplified the CDR3 region of rearranged TCR beta genes. The amplified TCR beta libraries were sequenced on the Illumina HiSeq System as 87-base-pair reads. The published analysis was carried out like this. A later analysis tallied about 77 million unique TCR beta chains across the 610 or so repertoires, and approximately 12 million of those chains were shared by two or more donors. To remove PCR and sequencing errors, raw reads were error-corrected and collapsed into unique sequences using a nearest-neighbor algorithm that merged closely related sequences. To assign V, D and J gene segments, CDR3 sequences were aligned to IMGT reference sequences. For a sequence to be retained, a match of at least six nucleotides to both a V gene segment and a J gene segment was required. Rearrangements were called productive when the CDR3 lacked stop codons and stayed in frame with V and J; all others were non-productive. Following IMGT convention, CDR3 was defined as the stretch from the second conserved V-encoded cysteine up to the conserved J-encoded phenylalanine. The earlier analysis of more than 450 of the donors excluded sequences that lacked an unambiguous match to a single V gene segment. In an earlier analysis of 500 to 750 of the donors, V segments were called functional above 56.7% productive rearrangements and were called segregating when the between-donor standard deviation exceeded 5%. A statistical classification framework was built for diagnosing cytomegalovirus status from the catalog of TCR beta chain sequences. In a later analysis, TCR nucleotide sequences were compared against IMGT/GENE-DB human TR gene sequences so that V and J genes could be assigned. In a later analysis, CDR3 sequences and most-parsimonious VDJ recombination scenarios were assigned using the TCRdist pipeline. In a later analysis, each TCR beta chain was defined by its CDR3 amino acid sequence together with its V-gene family, and reads without a unique V-gene family were excluded. A later analysis removed 450 to 600 highly shared, low-generation-probability nucleotide sequences to deal with suspected cross-contamination and a sequencing artifact. In a later analysis, a clonal expansion index for each public chain was calculated from normalized within-repertoire ranks of inferred template counts. Generation probabilities in a later analysis came from a VDJ recombination model fitted to out-of-frame rearrangements, and those results were checked against IGoR. In a later analysis, TCR-TCR, TCR-HLA and TCR-CMV co-occurrence was scored with hypergeometric tests, and a repertoire-size bias correction was applied to TCR pairs. In a later analysis, false discovery rates were estimated by permuting HLA or CMV assignments 20 times. In a later analysis, co-occurring TCRs were grouped using DBSCAN, and TCRdist sequence similarity was added for clustering within HLA-allele-positive subsets. For co-occurrence clustering, repertoires with fewer than 30,000 or more than 120,000 public chains were excluded, along with four or five repertoires with anomalous nucleotide sharing. Imported from immuneACCESS, the table was reduced by TCRdb to in-frame sequences with V and J called. These copies leave out some clones; in studies compared against another copy, an unresolved V gene accounts for under half, and the cause of the remainder is not known. V, J and clone size are taken as reported in that table, and D and trimming were inferred from the DNA itself. The sample contains 95,000 to 150,000 clones, over 8.5% of them found a single time. 5% to 6.5% of the sample is held by the ten biggest clonotypes.

The germline V gene provides CDR1 MGHRA and CDR2 YSYEKL. Trimming removed 6 bases from V and 8 bases from J; the gene matches leave 17 bases unexplained. Inclusive of the bounding cysteine and phenylalanine, the CDR3 is 17 residues long. Just CDR3 DNA is preserved here, 51 bases in frame from base 1. The chain couples TRBV4-1 to TRBJ2-1; TRBD2 fits 9 bases in the junction. The sequenced material came from PBMCs. The TCR comes from a woman aged 40-49 years in good health and CMV-seropositive. The DNA reads as follows: TGCGCCAGCAGTCGCGGGGGGGGCGCCACGATTGTCCATGAGCAGTTCTTC. Its protein is CASSRGGGATIVHEQFF.